The clone carrying this T cell receptor (beta chain) was detected a few times. As yet, its antigen is unknown. From germline, CDR1 is KGHSH and CDR2 LQKENI. Trimming pared 5 bases from V and 5 bases from J, leaving 15 bases between. The CDR3 consists of 14 residues. These data belong to a study of regulatory T cells in long-lasting Graves disease. The study, taken as a whole, reports: Favoring TRBV28, TRBJ1-2 and TRBJ2-5 was a feature seen in persistent disease.

According to the study, TCR beta libraries were built with iRepertoire HTBI primers and CDR3-region Arm-PCR. MiXCR was run by TCRdb on the multiplex PCR reads, yielding one entry per CDR3 protein. The data contain roughly 610,000 distinct CDR3 sequences, roughly 15% of them singletons. Described time point: newly diagnosed GD, antithyroid drugs for less than 3 months. From RNA extracted from PBMCs, the TCR library was made. An endocrinology department in Xi'an, China, recruited the patients. This sample was also put to use in a study of T cells in Graves' hyperthyroidism and ophthalmopathy.

Here the sequenced sample was peripheral blood mononuclear cells (PBMCs), taken at new diagnosis, from a patient treated with antithyroid drugs. The TCR comes from a woman aged 30 to 39 with Graves disease. The chain employs TRBV18 and TRBJ1-1, with D unresolved. The CDR3 region is CASSSREALTEAFF. The CDR3 region has the DNA TGTGCCAGCTCATCCAGAGAGGCCCTGACTGAAGCTTTCTTT.